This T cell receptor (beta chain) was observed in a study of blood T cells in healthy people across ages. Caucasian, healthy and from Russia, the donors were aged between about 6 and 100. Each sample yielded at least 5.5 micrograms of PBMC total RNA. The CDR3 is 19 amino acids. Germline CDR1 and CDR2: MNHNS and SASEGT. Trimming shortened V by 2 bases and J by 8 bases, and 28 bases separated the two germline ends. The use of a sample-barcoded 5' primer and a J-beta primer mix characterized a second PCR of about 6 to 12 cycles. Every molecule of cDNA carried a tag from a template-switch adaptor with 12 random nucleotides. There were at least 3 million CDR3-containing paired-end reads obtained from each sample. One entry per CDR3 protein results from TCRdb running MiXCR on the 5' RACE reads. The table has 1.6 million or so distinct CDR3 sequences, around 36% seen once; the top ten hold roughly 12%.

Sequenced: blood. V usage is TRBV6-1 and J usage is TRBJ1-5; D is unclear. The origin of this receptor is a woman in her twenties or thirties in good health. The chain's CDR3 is CASSELALLPGQSGKPQHF. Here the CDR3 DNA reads TGTGCCAGCAGTGAACTCGCCCTCCTCCCTGGGCAATCCGGCAAGCCCCAGCATTTT.